This T cell receptor beta chain was sequenced for a study of blood T cell repertoires in COVID-19. The wider study: The United States, Italy and Spain provided the acute and convalescent COVID-19 samples.

In the source study's methods: Estimated nucleated cell counts came from reference gene primer amplification. The assay was immunoSEQ multiplex PCR, and TCRdb's table has in-frame clones only and misses some. The V and J calls and clone size come from that table; D and trimming were worked out from the DNA. This sample has roughly 380,000 clones; approximately 91% occur once, and the top ten carry roughly 1.6%. The CDR3 has 16 amino acids. CDR1 SGHTS and CDR2 YDEGEE come from the germline V gene. The ends lost 4 bases at V and 4 bases at J; junction bases unmatched: 5. The J gene is TRBJ2-5, the V gene TRBV5-8; 15 bases agree with TRBD2. The specimen was peripheral blood. This TCR derives from a middle-aged woman with COVID-19, enrolled during active disease. Written as DNA, the CDR3 is TGTGCCAGCAGCCCGGGGGGACTAGCGGGAGGAGAGACCCAGTACTTC. It codes for CASSPGGLAGGETQYF.